Listed below are T cell receptor beta chains from one sample, sequenced in a study of technical replicates of blood from several donors. Assay used: immunoSEQ multiplex PCR; TCRdb lists only in-frame clones, some missing. This table holds about 83,000 clones, more than 85% found once. The sequenced sample consisted of T cells isolated from PBMCs. These TCRs come from a human donor in good health. Both conserved end residues are part of each CDR3. Each record gives: V gene, J gene, CDR3 length, D gene, clone size, CDR3 DNA, CDR3 protein. The D gene is left open where the match is weak. Expanded clones are given a class, and other clones once, few, many or no size at all.

TRBV10-2	TRBJ1-5	12	-	-	TGCGCCAGCAGGGCAGGCAATCAGCCCCAGCATTTT	CASRAGNQPQHF
TRBV2	TRBJ2-2	15	-	-	TGTGCCAGTGTGATTTTGGACATGAACACCGGGGAGCTGTTTTTT	CASVILDMNTGELFF
TRBV7-6	TRBJ2-2	16	-	-	TGTGCCAGCAGCTTTCTGGAGGAACGTGTCACCGGGGAGCTGTTTTTT	CASSFLEERVTGELFF
TRBV5-1	TRBJ2-3	13	-	-	TGCGCCAGCAGCTCCCCGGGAGAAGATACGCAGTATTTT	CASSSPGEDTQYF
TRBV5-8	TRBJ2-7	14	-	-	TGTGCCAGCAGCTTGCGACAGATTCCCTACGAGCAGTACTTC	CASSLRQIPYEQYF
TRBV25-1	TRBJ2-1	15	-	once	TGTGCCAGCAGTGACACTAGCCTCTCGGACAATGAGCAGTTCTTC	CASSDTSLSDNEQFF
TRBV9	TRBJ2-3	13	-	-	TGTGCCAGCAGCGTAGCTAGGCAGGATACGCAGTATTTT	CASSVARQDTQYF
TRBV25-1	TRBJ2-7	12	TRBD1	-	TGTGCCAGCAGTGCACAGGGGCTCGAGCAGTACTTC	CASSAQGLEQYF
TRBV27	TRBJ2-7	14	TRBD1	-	TGTGCCAGCAGTTCTCAGGGACAGCTATACGAGCAGTACTTC	CASSSQGQLYEQYF
TRBV11-2	TRBJ2-7	15	TRBD1	-	TGTGCCAGCAAATACCGGGACAGGGACACCTACGAGCAGTACTTC	CASKYRDRDTYEQYF
TRBV19	TRBJ1-3	15	-	-	TGTGCCAGTAGTCCCGCCACCTACTCTGGAAACACCATATATTTT	CASSPATYSGNTIYF
TRBV10-1	TRBJ2-5	15	TRBD1	once	TGCGCCAGCAGTGCTGCTAGACAGGGAGTAGAGACCCAGTACTTC	CASSAARQGVETQYF
TRBV28	TRBJ2-1	16	TRBD2	-	TGTGCCAGCAGGACTTACGGGACTAGCGCAAACAATGAGCAGTTCTTC	CASRTYGTSANNEQFF
TRBV5-6	TRBJ2-6	18	TRBD1	-	TGTGCCAGCAGCAGAATCCGGGACAGGGGACCAGGGGCCAACGTCCTGACTTTC	CASSRIRDRGPGANVLTF
TRBV4-3	TRBJ2-7	16	TRBD2	-	TGCGCCAGCAGCCAGGGACTAGCGGGAAGTTACTACGAGCAGTACTTC	CASSQGLAGSYYEQYF
TRBV19	TRBJ2-1	14	-	-	TGTGCCAGTAGTATAGACTGGGACTTGAATGAGCAGTTCTTC	CASSIDWDLNEQFF
TRBV4-1	TRBJ1-2	12	-	-	TGCGCCAGCAAGGGGGACGGCTATGGCTACACCTTC	CASKGDGYGYTF
TRBV6-6	TRBJ1-1	13	TRBD1	few	TGTGCCAGCACGGACAGGGGGAACACTGAAGCTTTCTTT	CASTDRGNTEAFF
TRBV7-2	TRBJ2-1	14	-	-	TGTGCCAGCAGCCTCAGCGGGCCCTCCAATGAGCAGTTCTTC	CASSLSGPSNEQFF
TRBV28	TRBJ2-1	17	TRBD2	-	TGTGCCAGCAGTTTAAGGGGACTAGCGGGAGAGTACAATGAGCAGTTCTTC	CASSLRGLAGEYNEQFF
TRBV6-5	TRBJ2-5	15	-	-	TGTGCCAGCAGCAGGGGAGTCCGGGCTCTCGAGACCCAGTACTTC	CASSRGVRALETQYF
TRBV9	TRBJ2-3	16	TRBD2	-	TGTGCCAGCAGCGTAGATCCAGCGGGGTTCACAGATACGCAGTATTTT	CASSVDPAGFTDTQYF
TRBV7-4	TRBJ2-3	13	-	-	TGTGCCAGCAGCTTAATGTCGACAGATACGCAGTATTTT	CASSLMSTDTQYF
TRBV5-4	TRBJ2-3	16	TRBD2	once	TGTGCCAGCAGCTTGCTCATAAGCGGGAGATCAGATACGCAGTATTTT	CASSLLISGRSDTQYF
TRBV14	TRBJ2-1	18	-	once	TGTGCCAGCAGCCAATATTGGGGCCTCGGCCTCCCCGTGAATGAGCAGTTCTTC	CASSQYWGLGLPVNEQFF
TRBV7-9	TRBJ1-1	13	-	-	TGTGCCAGCAGCTTAGGGGGCGGCACTGAAGCTTTCTTT	CASSLGGGTEAFF
TRBV6-5	TRBJ1-2	13	-	-	TGTGCCAGCCGGACTGACTGGGACTATGGCTACACCTTC	CASRTDWDYGYTF
TRBV5-1	TRBJ1-4	14	-	-	TGCGCCAGCAGCTTGGACGGAACTAATGAAAAACTGTTTTTT	CASSLDGTNEKLFF
TRBV18	TRBJ2-7	17	-	medium-sized	TGTGCCAGCTCACCAAGCCTATTTGACAGGAGTCCCTACGAGCAGTACTTC	CASSPSLFDRSPYEQYF
TRBV29-1	TRBJ2-1	12	-	-	TGCAGTTACAGCCCCTTCGACAATGAGCAGTTCTTC	CSYSPFDNEQFF
TRBV9	TRBJ2-2	18	TRBD1	-	TGTGCCAGCAGCGTACCGCTGTCATCGGGACAGCAAACCGGGGAGCTGTTTTTT	CASSVPLSSGQQTGELFF
TRBV5-1	TRBJ2-1	13	-	-	TGCGCCAGCAGCTTGGATTTGGGCGATGAGCAGTTCTTC	CASSLDLGDEQFF
TRBV18	TRBJ2-3	15	TRBD2	once	TGTGCCAGCTCACCACTAGCGGGAGTGGAAGATACGCAGTATTTT	CASSPLAGVEDTQYF
TRBV28	TRBJ2-5	17	-	-	TGTGCCAGCAGTTTAAGGGCATGGACCCAAGGGGCCGGGACCCAGTACTTC	CASSLRAWTQGAGTQYF
TRBV30	TRBJ1-4	15	-	-	TGTGCCTGGAGTACTAAGTATTATCTACCTGAAAAACTGTTTTTT	CAWSTKYYLPEKLFF
TRBV6-1	TRBJ2-3	14	TRBD2	-	TGTGCCAGCAGTCCGGGACTAGCTACAGATACGCAGTATTTT	CASSPGLATDTQYF
TRBV30	TRBJ1-4	17	-	-	TGTGCCTGGAGTGAGGAGACGGGGGGCTGGGGTAATGAAAAACTGTTTTTT	CAWSEETGGWGNEKLFF
TRBV18	TRBJ1-5	16	-	few	TGTGCCAGCTCACCTATAGGACAGACTAACAATCAGCCCCAGCATTTT	CASSPIGQTNNQPQHF
TRBV27	TRBJ2-1	15	TRBD2	-	TGTGCCAGCAGTTTTTCGAGTAGCGGGAGCCATGAGCAGTTCTTC	CASSFSSSGSHEQFF
TRBV9	TRBJ1-2	14	-	-	TGTGCCAGCAGCGCGATAACAGGGTTCTATGGCTACACCTTC	CASSAITGFYGYTF
TRBV27	TRBJ1-2	15	-	-	TGTGCCAGCAGTTCTTGGGACATCCCTAACTATGGCTACACCTTC	CASSSWDIPNYGYTF